Below, 31 T cell receptor beta chains from the same sample are listed, as sequenced in a study of T cell repertoires in cytomegalovirus infection. MiXCR was run by TCRdb on the reads, yielding one entry per CDR3 protein. The table lists about 530,000 distinct CDR3 sequences, around a quarter of them singletons. The sequencing input was PBMCs. These receptors all stem from a human donor in good health (CMV status not recorded). Some clones in this sample may be carry-over from other donors' samples.

CDR3: CASSDPGSSYEQYF. For the CDR3, the DNA is TGTGCCAGTAGTGACCCGGGATCCTCCTACGAGCAGTACTTC. This chain joins TRBV19 and TRBJ2-7; a possible D gene is TRBD2 (5 bases). This CDR3 spans 14 amino acids. Germline lookup yields CDR1 LNHDA and CDR2 SQIVND (reference sequence). V lost 5 bases and J lost 0, with 11 bases in between.

This clonotype was found many times. V is TRBV7-2 and J is TRBJ1-1; TRBD1 is a possible D gene (6 bases). The CDR3 is 16 amino acids. CDR1 SGHTA and CDR2 FQGNSA come from the germline V gene. Deletions cut 4 bases from V and 6 bases from J, with 21 bases between. The CDR3 DNA reads as TGTGCCAGCAGCTCCAGGACAGTTGGGACCCCATCTGAAGCTTTCTTT. Protein: CASSSRTVGTPSEAFF.

As concerns this clonotype: A read error is likely, as this CDR3 ends without the conserved phenylalanine or tryptophan. DNA of the CDR3: TGTGCCAGCAGCTTGGGATGGGGCTGCGGGGGGAATGAGCAGTTCGTC. Translating it yields CASSLGWGCGGNEQFV. V usage is TRBV7-2 and J usage is TRBJ2-1; 8 bases are shared with TRBD2. The J segment lost 7 bases and the V segment lost 3 bases, leaving 11 bases of the junction unmatched. The CDR3 covers 16 residues. Germline V gene lookup returns CDR1 SGHTA and CDR2 FQGNSA.

This sequence joins TRBV20-1 and TRBJ2-1; maybe TRBD2 (6 bases). Trimming took off 6 bases at V and 0 bases at J, with 12 bases between the two ends. CDR3 size: 14 residues. Looked up from germline, CDR1 is DFQATT and CDR2 is SNEGSKA (reference sequence). CDR3 nucleotides: TGCAGTGCAGGGGACTGGAGCTCCTACAATGAGCAGTTCTTC. Its translation is CSAGDWSSYNEQFF.

This chain joins TRBV20-1 and TRBJ2-6; D perhaps matches TRBD1 (5 bases). The CDR3 runs to 18 residues. The V end lost 0 bases, the J end lost 0 bases, and 15 bases lay between the germline ends. The germline V gene has CDR1 DFQATT and CDR2 SNEGSKA (reference sequence). The CDR3 coding sequence is TGCAGTGCTAGAGATAATCGACAGCCAGACTCTGGGGCCAACGTCCTGACTTTC. Translated: CSARDNRQPDSGANVLTF.

This clonotype has more than one count but fewer than ten. The chain recombines TRBV6-5 with TRBJ2-7; D might be TRBD2 (7 bases). V lost 2 bases and J 2 bases, leaving 13 bases between the germline ends. CDR1 is MNHEY, CDR2 SVGAGI, per germline. This CDR3 region has 15 residues. DNA for the CDR3: TGTGCCAGCAGTTACGGGGGGGGCGAGGCCTACGAGCAGTACTTC. Protein product: CASSYGGGEAYEQYF.

The table lists this clonotype with a few counts. The chain recombines TRBV6-2 or TRBV6-3 with TRBJ2-3; the match to TRBD2 covers 8 bases. The germline CDR1 and CDR2 sequences are MNHEY and SVGEGT. The length of the CDR3 is 16 residues. Trimming at V came to 1 base and at J to 2 bases, leaving 5 bases not matched to a gene. CDR3 sequence: CASSYLREAITDTQYF. Here the CDR3 DNA reads TGTGCCAGCAGTTACTTGCGGGAGGCAATCACAGATACGCAGTATTTT.

This clonotype was counted ten times or more. The CDR3 protein is CASSFQLGNEQFF. The CDR3 DNA sequence: TGTGCCAGCAGCTTCCAATTAGGCAATGAGCAGTTCTTC. The chain carries TRBV7-8 and TRBJ2-1, with D uncertain. Germline CDR1 is SGHVS and CDR2 is FQNEAQ. CDR3 length: 13 residues. V lost 3 bases, J lost 6 bases, and 9 bases lay in between. The complete variable domain, with remaining parts taken from reference TRBV7-8 and TRBJ2-1, reads GAGVSQSPRYKVAKRGQDVALRCDPISGHVSLFWYQQALGQGPEFLTYFQNEAQLDKSGLPSDRFFAERPEGSVSTLKIQRTQQEDSAVYLCASSFQLGNEQFFGPGTRLTVL.

V usage is TRBV11-3 and J usage is TRBJ2-1; 8 positions match TRBD2. Germline V gene lookup returns CDR1 SGHNT and CDR2 YENEEA. The CDR3 sequence is 13 residues long. With 5 bases clipped from V and 12 bases from J, the junction kept 9 bases outside the gene matches. The CDR3 loop is CASSPASGSGQFF. Written as DNA, the CDR3 is TGTGCCAGCAGCCCAGCCAGCGGGAGTGGGCAGTTCTTC.

This chain connects TRBV19 to TRBJ2-7; 9 bases match TRBD2. The V segment lost 2 bases and the J segment 3 bases; nucleotides outside the gene matches: 14. The germline gives CDR1 LNHDA, CDR2 SQIVND (reference sequence). This CDR3 contains 18 residues. As DNA, the CDR3 is TGTGCCAGTAGTATATCCGGGACTAGCAGGATCGGCGGCTACGAGCAGTACTTC. It yields the protein CASSISGTSRIGGYEQYF.

This rearrangement joins TRBV12-3 or TRBV12-4 to TRBJ2-1; 16 bases are a match to TRBD2. The V segment lost 6 bases and the J segment 9 bases; nucleotides outside the gene matches: 5. This CDR3 contains 15 residues. CDR3 protein: CASSRGTSGRGEQFF. The CDR3 DNA reads as TGTGCCAGCAGCCGGGGGACTAGCGGGAGGGGTGAGCAGTTCTTC.

The chain carries TRBV7-2 and TRBJ2-3; weak D call: TRBD1 (6 bases). The germline V gene encodes CDR1 SGHTA and CDR2 FQGNSA. V gave up 1 base and J gave up 3 bases, with 14 bases separating them. This CDR3 has 16 amino acids. The chain's CDR3 is CASSLGLRGNTDTQYF. CDR3 DNA: TGTGCCAGCAGCTTAGGCCTTAGGGGGAATACAGATACGCAGTATTTT.

The V gene is TRBV19, the J gene TRBJ1-1; 7 bases agree with TRBD1. Germline V gene lookup returns CDR1 LNHDA and CDR2 SQIVND (reference sequence). The V gene end was trimmed by 7 bases and the J gene end by 6 bases; junction bases not matched to a gene: 11. This CDR3 comprises 14 residues. CDR3 DNA: TGTGCCAGTAAAGGGCCAGGGGGGAGGGCTGAAGCTTTCTTT. Its translation is CASKGPGGRAEAFF.

The rearrangement uses TRBV6-5 and TRBJ2-3, with D possibly TRBD2 on 5 matching bases. Trimming stripped 6 bases from V and 7 bases from J, with 14 bases between. This CDR3 region has 13 residues. Per germline, CDR1 MNHEY and CDR2 SVGAGI. The chain's CDR3 is CASRRELGNTQYF. CDR3 sequence (DNA): TGTGCCAGCAGGAGGGAGTTGGGAAATACGCAGTATTTT.

The V call is TRBV6-6, the J call TRBJ2-1, with 8 bases aligning to TRBD2. This CDR3 contains 15 residues. The V gene's germline CDR1 is MNHNY and CDR2 SVGAGI (reference sequence). The J segment lost 7 bases and the V segment lost 1 base, leaving 6 bases of the junction unmatched. CDR3 in amino acids: CASSYFLAGNNEQFF. The CDR3 nucleotides are TGTGCCAGCAGTTACTTTCTAGCGGGTAATAATGAGCAGTTCTTC.

This CDR3 is CSARKSQTETQYF. In DNA, the CDR3 is TGCAGTGCTAGAAAGTCCCAGACAGAGACCCAGTACTTC. The chain has TRBV20-1 and TRBJ2-5; unclear D gene. There are 13 residues in the CDR3. Trimming left V 2 bases short and J 4 bases short, with 11 bases between. In germline, CDR1 is DFQATT, CDR2 SNEGSKA (reference sequence).

This chain links TRBV19 with TRBJ1-1, with 8 bases fitting TRBD1. From germline, CDR1 is LNHDA and CDR2 SQIVND (reference sequence). The CDR3 contains 15 residues. The V segment lost 6 bases and the J segment 0 bases; nucleotides outside the gene matches: 6. The CDR3 nucleotides read TGTGCCAGTAGCCCGACAGGGGTCATGAACACTGAAGCTTTCTTT. Protein sequence: CASSPTGVMNTEAFF.

This clonotype has only a few counts. This chain connects TRBV7-2 to TRBJ2-2; D possibly matches TRBD1 or TRBD2 (5 bases each). V was cut by 1 base and J by 2 bases, with 11 bases left in between. This CDR3 comprises 16 residues. CDR1 and CDR2 from the germline V gene are SGHTA and FQGNSA. The CDR3 region is CASSLDPGRNTGELFF. DNA for the CDR3: TGTGCCAGCAGCTTAGACCCGGGACGAAACACCGGGGAGCTGTTTTTT. The variable domain in full, completed from reference TRBV7-2 and TRBJ2-2, reads GAGVSQSPSNKVTEKGKDVELRCDPISGHTALYWYRQSLGQGLEFLIYFQGNSAPDKSGLPSDRFSAERTGGSVSTLTIQRTQQEDSAVYLCASSLDPGRNTGELFFGEGSRLTVL.

The chain couples TRBV19 to TRBJ2-7; D might be TRBD1 (5 bases). Germline V gene data show CDR1 as LNHDA and CDR2 as SQIVND (reference sequence). V lost 3 bases and J 2 bases, leaving 8 bases between the germline ends. This CDR3 is built from 13 residues. The DNA of the CDR3 is TGTGCCAGTAGTATGGACATAGCCTACGAGCAGTACTTC. This codes for CASSMDIAYEQYF.

This clonotype appeared a few times. The CDR3 here is CASSLNRGPSEKLFF. The CDR3 region has the DNA TGTGCCAGCAGCCTTAACAGGGGGCCGAGTGAAAAACTGTTTTTT. V gene TRBV7-2 combines with J gene TRBJ1-4; 9 bases fit TRBD1. CDR1 SGHTA and CDR2 FQGNSA come from the germline V gene. The CDR3 consists of 15 residues. V lost 5 bases, J lost 7 bases, and 8 bases stayed unmatched.

The table lists this clonotype with a few counts. V is TRBV6-5 and J is TRBJ2-2; 7 positions match TRBD1. Germline lookup yields CDR1 MNHEY and CDR2 SVGAGI. This CDR3 is built from 16 residues. Trimming cost V 7 bases and J 6 bases; bases outside gene matches: 14. The CDR3 nucleotides read TGTGCCAGCACCTTTTGGACAGGTTTGGGTCCCGGGGAGCTGTTTTTT. Translating it yields CASTFWTGLGPGELFF.

The chain couples TRBV28 to TRBJ2-7; 12 bases agree with TRBD2. V shed 4 bases and J 2 bases; nucleotides not matched to a gene: 3. This CDR3 spans 15 amino acids. Germline CDR1 and CDR2: MDHEN and SYDVKM. The CDR3 here is CASSSSGRAPYEQYF. The DNA of the CDR3 is TGTGCCAGCAGTTCTAGCGGGAGGGCCCCCTACGAGCAGTACTTC. The whole variable domain, filled in from reference TRBV28 and TRBJ2-7, reads DVKVTQSSRYLVKRTGEKVFLECVQDMDHENMFWYRQDPGLGLRLIYFSYDVKMKEKGDIPEGYSVSREKKERFSLILESASTNQTSMYLCASSSSGRAPYEQYFGPGTRLTVT.

The V call is TRBV11-1, the J call TRBJ2-7, with D perhaps TRBD1 or TRBD2 (5 bases each). The ends were cut back, 4 bases at V and 2 bases at J, with 12 bases in the middle. CDR1 SGHAT and CDR2 FQDESV come from the germline V gene (reference sequence). The CDR3 extends over 14 amino acids. The CDR3 nucleotides read TGTGCCAGCAGCTCCGGGACGACCGCCTACGAGCAGTACTTC. Protein: CASSSGTTAYEQYF.

In this sample, this clonotype turned up many times. This sequence joins TRBV7-2 and TRBJ2-3; the D gene is possibly TRBD2 (5 bases). V shed 0 bases and J shed 8 bases, with 12 bases lying between them. The CDR3 covers 14 residues. From germline, CDR1 is SGHTA and CDR2 FQGNSA. The CDR3 coding sequence is TGTGCCAGCAGCTTAGCCCGAGGGCGAGGTACGCAGTATTTT. Translating gives CASSLARGRGTQYF.

This chain uses TRBV27 with TRBJ1-1; 7 bases align to TRBD1. The junction had 7 bases not matched to a gene; V was cut back by 3 bases and J by 3 bases. The CDR3 has 15 amino acids. CDR1 MNHEY and CDR2 SMNVEV come from the germline V gene (reference sequence). Written as DNA, the CDR3 is TGTGCCAGCAGTTTCAATCAGGGGGAGGACACTGAAGCTTTCTTT. Translated, it gives CASSFNQGEDTEAFF.

This clonotype came up a few times. This rearrangement joins TRBV6-1 to TRBJ2-2; D is perhaps TRBD2 (6 bases). Per the germline V gene, CDR1 is MNHNS and CDR2 is SASEGT. Trimming stripped 8 bases from V and 2 bases from J, with 15 bases between. The CDR3 consists of 15 residues. The CDR3 loop is CASPRDLRNTGELFF. CDR3 bases: TGTGCCAGCCCGAGGGACTTGCGAAACACCGGGGAGCTGTTTTTT.

Here the CDR3 DNA reads TGTGCCAGCAGTGAAATTACCCGCAATCAGCCCCAGCATTTT. It encodes CASSEITRNQPQHF. The V gene is TRBV2, the J gene TRBJ1-5; no definite D call. The length of the CDR3 is 14 residues. Germline V lookup: CDR1 SNHLY, CDR2 FYNNEI. V shed 2 bases and J shed 2 bases, with 7 bases lying between them.

The chain combines TRBV2 with TRBJ2-3, with a weak D call TRBD2 (6 bases). The germline V gene encodes CDR1 SNHLY and CDR2 FYNNEI. V gave up 0 bases and J gave up 3 bases, with 10 bases separating them. The CDR3 is 15 residues long. The CDR3 nucleotides read TGTGCCAGCAGTGAAGCTGCGGGACTGACAGATACGCAGTATTTT. Amino acids: CASSEAAGLTDTQYF.

Concerning this clonotype itself: The junction shows a germline mismatch at one end, possibly a read error. The chain uses TRBV7-7 and TRBJ2-1; 7 nucleotides line up with TRBD2. CDR3 length: 14 amino acids. The germline V gene has CDR1 SSHAT and CDR2 FNYEAQ (reference sequence). The CDR3 sequence: CASSSVGREDEQFF. CDR3 DNA: TGTGCTAGCAGCTCGGTAGGGAGGGAGGATGAGCAGTTCTTC. The whole variable domain, filled in from reference TRBV7-7 and TRBJ2-1, reads GAGVSQSPRYKVTKRGQDVTLRCDPISSHATLYWYQQALGQGPEFLTYFNYEAQPDKSGLPSDRFSAERPEGSISTLTIQRTEQRDSAMYRCASSSVGREDEQFFGPGTRLTVL.

V and J are TRBV6-2 or TRBV6-3 and TRBJ2-5, with 9 nucleotides matching TRBD2. Germline CDR1 reads MNHEY; CDR2 reads SVGEGT. J lost 4 bases, V lost 6 bases, and 12 bases had no gene match. The CDR3 length is 16 residues. The CDR3 bases are TGTGCCAGCAGGAGAATAGCGGGAGCGGACGGAGAGACCCAGTACTTC. Translated: CASRRIAGADGETQYF.

This chain links TRBV12-3 or TRBV12-4 with TRBJ1-1; weak D call: TRBD1 (5 bases). V was trimmed by 0 bases and J by 5 bases, leaving 13 bases between them. This CDR3 has 15 amino acids. DNA for the CDR3: TGTGCCAGCAGTTTAGCCGGGGGATTGGGAACTGAAGCTTTCTTT. Amino acid sequence: CASSLAGGLGTEAFF.